The 25 T cell receptor beta chains given below trace back to one sample, sequenced in a study of T cells in Graves' hyperthyroidism and ophthalmopathy. Using RNA transcripts as the source, TCR beta CDR3 regions were amplified. First-round RT-PCR targeting the TCR CDR3 was performed with the HTBI primer set. TCRdb ran MiXCR on the multiplex PCR reads and lists one entry per CDR3 protein. In the table there are hundreds of thousands of distinct CDR3 sequences, approximately 25% of which are singletons. Sequenced input: blood. These receptor sequences come from a man aged 45 to 65 with Graves' hyperthyroidism.

This clonotype came up a few times. The CDR3 DNA reads TGTGCCAGCAGCTCCTCTCCGGGCGGGAGGGCCGCCTACGAGCAGTACTTC. Its protein product is CASSSSPGGRAAYEQYF. The genes are TRBV7-6 and TRBJ2-7; 9 nucleotides line up with TRBD2. Germline V gene sequence: CDR1 SGHVS, CDR2 FNYEAQ. Trimming took 4 bases from V and 2 from J; bases not matched to a gene: 12. This CDR3 spans 17 amino acids.

The V and J genes are TRBV10-1 and TRBJ2-1; 11 bases match TRBD2. This CDR3 region has 14 residues. Losses at the gene ends were 3 bases for V and 7 bases for J; bases not matched to a gene: 2. The germline CDR1 and CDR2 sequences are WNHNN and SYGVQD (reference sequence). The CDR3 is CASSDSGRANEQFF. As DNA, the CDR3 is TGCGCCAGCAGTGATAGCGGGAGGGCGAATGAGCAGTTCTTC.

The J gene is TRBJ2-3, the V gene TRBV20-1; 10 bases are a match to TRBD2. The junction had 7 bases not matched to a gene; V was cut back by 4 bases and J by 6 bases. The CDR3 has 14 amino acids. Germline CDR1 DFQATT, CDR2 SNEGSKA (reference sequence). The CDR3 protein is CSATLLAGVDTQYF. DNA of the CDR3: TGCAGTGCTACCTTGCTAGCGGGAGTGGATACGCAGTATTTT.

This clonotype has a handful of counts. This chain links TRBV6-1 with TRBJ1-5; no definite D call. The germline V and J ends were trimmed by 6 bases and 9 bases, with 15 bases remaining between them. The CDR3 has 13 residues. Germline V gene data show CDR1 as MNHNS and CDR2 as SASEGT. CDR3 DNA sequence: TGTGCCAGCAGCGCGGACGGCCCCACGCCCCAGCATTTT. It is translated as CASSADGPTPQHF.

This clonotype was detected a few times. The chain links TRBV2 to TRBJ2-5, with D maybe TRBD1 (5 bases). Germline V gene lookup returns CDR1 SNHLY and CDR2 FYNNEI. The CDR3 consists of 12 residues. V gave up 6 bases and J gave up 2 bases, with 7 bases separating them. This CDR3 is CASSYRQETQYF. The DNA of the CDR3 is TGTGCCAGCAGCTACAGGCAAGAGACCCAGTACTTC.

V is TRBV6-9 and J is TRBJ2-3; D might be TRBD2 (5 bases). The CDR3 is 14 residues long. With 4 bases removed from V and 1 base from J, the gap between germline ends came to 9 bases. Germline V gene data show CDR1 as MNHGY and CDR2 as SVAAGI. DNA for the CDR3: TGTGCCAGCAGTTTCGGACTGCGCACAGATACGCAGTATTTT. Amino acid sequence: CASSFGLRTDTQYF.

About this clonotype: Its ends do not fully match the called genes, so a read error is possible. V usage is TRBV11-2 and J usage is TRBJ2-3, with D possibly matching TRBD2 (6 bases). The CDR3 has 14 residues. Germline CDR1 and CDR2: SGHAT and FQNNGV. CDR3: CAGSQPEGGDTQYF. The CDR3 DNA reads as TGTGCCGGCAGCCAACCGGAGGGTGGCGATACGCAGTATTTT.

This clonotype was recorded a few times. The V call is TRBV24-1, the J call TRBJ1-2, with 12 nucleotides matching TRBD1. The germline V gene encodes CDR1 KGHDR and CDR2 SFDVKD. CDR3 length: 16 amino acids. V lost 4 bases and J lost 6; bases outside the gene matches: 8. CDR3 loop: CATSETGTGGGDGYTF. DNA for the CDR3: TGTGCCACCAGTGAAACCGGGACAGGGGGCGGGGATGGCTACACCTTC.

In DNA form, the CDR3 reads TGTGCCAGCAGCCGTGGACTAGGGACAGATACGCAGTATTTT. This gives the protein CASSRGLGTDTQYF. The J gene is TRBJ2-3, the V gene TRBV7-2; 7 nucleotides agree with TRBD2. V dropped 5 bases and J dropped 3; count of bases not matched to a gene: 5. Germline values: CDR1 SGHTA, CDR2 FQGNSA. The CDR3 covers 14 residues.

The rearrangement links TRBV5-1 to TRBJ2-3, with a weak D call TRBD1 (6 bases). This CDR3 comprises 15 residues. The germline V gene encodes CDR1 SGHRS and CDR2 YFSETQ. Trimming pared 1 base from V and 0 bases from J, leaving 9 bases between. CDR3 nucleotide sequence: TGCGCCAGCAGCTTGAACAGGGCTAGCACAGATACGCAGTATTTT. It specifies CASSLNRASTDTQYF.

The J gene is TRBJ2-3, the V gene TRBV18; D ambiguous. Trimming removed 3 bases at V and 2 bases at J, with 6 bases between. The CDR3 is 13 amino acids. Germline V lookup: CDR1 KGHSH, CDR2 LQKENI. CDR3 loop: CASSPDDTDTQYF. DNA of the CDR3: TGTGCCAGCTCACCCGACGACACAGATACGCAGTATTTT.

The chain joins TRBV9 to TRBJ2-7; TRBD2 agrees at 11 bases. The germline V gene has CDR1 SGDLS and CDR2 YYNGEE. The CDR3 runs to 16 residues. V trimming: 4 bases; J trimming: 2 bases; junction bases outside the gene matches: 8. The CDR3 reads CASSPGLAGVAYEQYF. The CDR3 bases are TGTGCCAGCAGCCCCGGACTAGCGGGTGTCGCCTACGAGCAGTACTTC.

The table lists this clonotype with a few counts. The chain uses TRBV19 and TRBJ2-7; no firm D call. CDR1 is LNHDA, CDR2 SQIVND, per germline (reference sequence). With 6 bases removed from V and 6 bases from J, the gap between germline ends came to 12 bases. CDR3 length: 12 residues. CDR3 in DNA: TGTGCCAGTAGCAGGCTAGATAGCGAGCAGTACTTC. This codes for CASSRLDSEQYF.

This clonotype was recorded at least ten times. The junction shows a germline mismatch at one end, possibly a read error. The chain is built from TRBV11-2 and TRBJ2-7; TRBD2 agrees at 8 bases. This CDR3 is 11 amino acids long. Germline V lookup: CDR1 SGHAT, CDR2 FQNNGV. This chain's CDR3 is CATSGSYEQYF. The CDR3 DNA sequence: TGCGCCACTAGCGGATCCTACGAGCAGTACTTC.

This clonotype was found a few times. V is TRBV29-1 and J is TRBJ1-2; D is possibly TRBD1 (6 bases). The CDR3 sequence is 12 residues long. The germline V and J ends were trimmed by 4 bases and 2 bases, with 8 bases remaining between them. Germline assignment: CDR1 SQVTM and CDR2 ANQGSEA. In DNA, the CDR3 is TGCAGCGTTGCCAGGGGAAACTATGGCTACACCTTC. It codes for CSVARGNYGYTF.

This clonotype appeared a few times. J is TRBJ1-1 and V is TRBV12-3 or TRBV12-4; D might be TRBD1 (6 bases). Trimming took off 7 bases at V and 4 bases at J, with 19 bases between the two ends. The length of the CDR3 is 15 residues. The CDR3 protein is CASTNMGGSITEAFF. Written as DNA, the CDR3 is TGTGCCAGCACCAATATGGGGGGCTCGATCACTGAAGCTTTCTTT.

The chain joins TRBV27 to TRBJ2-7; D may be TRBD1 (6 bases). V lost 3 bases to trimming and J lost 7 bases, with 13 bases between them. Germline-derived CDR1 and CDR2 are MNHEY and SMNVEV (reference sequence). This CDR3 comprises 13 residues. The CDR3 spells CASSFTGLEEQYF. The CDR3 region has the DNA TGTGCCAGCAGTTTTACAGGGCTCGAAGAGCAGTACTTC.

The rearrangement uses TRBV11-2 and TRBJ1-6; D is ambiguous. This CDR3 contains 14 residues. V was pared by 0 bases and J by 10 bases, with 10 bases between. The germline gives CDR1 SGHAT, CDR2 FQNNGV. The CDR3 DNA reads as TGTGCCAGCAGCTTAGAAGGAGTTCGATCACCCCTCCACTTT. Amino acids: CASSLEGVRSPLHF.

This clonotype appeared a few times. The chain carries TRBV12-5 and TRBJ1-5; perhaps TRBD1 as D (6 bases). Germline lookup yields CDR1 LGHNT and CDR2 FRNRAP. V was clipped by 6 bases and J by 0 bases, with 18 bases between them. The CDR3 consists of 17 residues. This CDR3 reads CASGLGTDSYSNQPQHF. Written as DNA, the CDR3 is TGTGCTAGTGGCCTAGGTACGGACAGCTATAGCAATCAGCCCCAGCATTTT.

This clonotype was counted a few times. The chain is built from TRBV18 and TRBJ2-7; D not certain. Germline CDR1 and CDR2: KGHSH and LQKENI. Trimming pared 3 bases from V and 5 bases from J, leaving 8 bases between. The CDR3 length is 12 residues. CDR3: CASSPTEDEQYF. The CDR3 region has the DNA TGTGCCAGCTCACCTACTGAAGACGAGCAGTACTTC.

The CDR3, as DNA: TGCAGCGTTGAAGATGTCCAGGCCCAAGAGACCCAGTACTTC. Encoded protein: CSVEDVQAQETQYF. The chain employs TRBV29-1 and TRBJ2-5; the D is unclear. The germline V gene has CDR1 SQVTM and CDR2 ANQGSEA. The CDR3 length is 14 residues. The germline V and J ends were trimmed by 0 bases and 1 base, with 9 bases remaining between them. Combining the CDR3 with reference TRBV29-1 and TRBJ2-5 gives the whole variable domain SAVISQKPSRDICQRGTSLTIQCQVDSQVTMMFWYRQQPGQSLTLIATANQGSEATYESGFVIDKFPISRPNLTFSTLTVSNMSPEDSSIYLCSVEDVQAQETQYFGPGTRLLVL.

This clonotype was counted at least ten times. The V gene is TRBV3-1, the J gene TRBJ2-7; D not certain. This CDR3 has 15 amino acids. Trimming took off 0 bases at V and 3 bases at J, with 12 bases between the two ends. Germline-derived CDR1 and CDR2 are LGHDT and YNNKEL (reference sequence). The CDR3 DNA sequence: TGTGCCAGCAGCCAAGATCTTGAGGCAAGCTACGAGCAGTACTTC. Amino acids: CASSQDLEASYEQYF.

Concerning this clonotype: One base away lies a much larger clone, so this may be a sequencing read error. The chain carries TRBV28 and TRBJ2-3; unclear D gene. This CDR3 comprises 14 residues. Trimming stripped 1 base from V and 5 bases from J, with 10 bases between. Germline V CDR1 and CDR2: MDHEN, SYDVKM. Here the CDR3 reads CASSLSVGQDTQYF. CDR3 in DNA: TGTGCCAGCAGTTTATCGGTAGGGCAAGATACGCAGTATTTT.

This clonotype was counted at least ten times. The chain combines TRBV6-1 with TRBJ2-5; no firm D call. V lost 3 bases to trimming and J lost 2 bases, with 7 bases between them. Germline V lookup: CDR1 MNHNS, CDR2 SASEGT. The CDR3 length is 13 residues. CDR3 sequence (DNA): TGTGCCAGCAGTGACTATACACAAGAGACCCAGTACTTC. This encodes CASSDYTQETQYF.

The chain is built from TRBV3-1 and TRBJ1-2; D unresolved. The CDR3 spans 12 residues. Trimming shortened V by 2 bases and J by 8 bases, and 9 bases separated the two germline ends. Germline V CDR1 and CDR2: LGHDT, YNNKEL (reference sequence). This CDR3 reads CASSQRESGYTF. The CDR3 bases are TGTGCCAGCAGCCAAAGGGAGAGCGGCTACACCTTC.